This TCR beta chain was found in a study of T cells expressing NK-cell markers. TCRdb re-called the 5' RACE reads and catalogs CDR3 proteins one per entry, DNA excluded. Here the sample table reports about 260,000 distinct CDR3 sequences. This CDR3 region has 13 residues. The TCR comes from a woman between 18 and 69 years old in good health. The V call is TRBV12-3 or TRBV12-4, the J call TRBJ2-1. Sequencing used blood T cells: a sorted CD56 or NKG2C T cell subset, CD4+ or CD8+ T cells, or bulk PBMC T cells (not recorded which). CDR3 in amino acids: CASSLESTRNIFF.